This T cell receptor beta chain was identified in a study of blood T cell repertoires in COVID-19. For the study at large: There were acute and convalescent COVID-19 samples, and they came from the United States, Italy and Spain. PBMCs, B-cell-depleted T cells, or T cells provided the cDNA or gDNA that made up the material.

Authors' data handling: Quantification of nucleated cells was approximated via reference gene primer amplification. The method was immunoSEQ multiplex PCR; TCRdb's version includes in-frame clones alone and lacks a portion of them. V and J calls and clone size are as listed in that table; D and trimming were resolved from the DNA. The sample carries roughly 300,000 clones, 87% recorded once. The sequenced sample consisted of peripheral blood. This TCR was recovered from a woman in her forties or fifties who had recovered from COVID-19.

CDR3: CASSPRDRADSYEQYF. Written as DNA, the CDR3 is TGCGCCAGCAGCCCTCGGGACAGGGCAGACTCCTACGAGCAGTACTTC. The rearrangement joins TRBV5-1 to TRBJ2-7; 9 bases fit TRBD1. This CDR3 region has 16 residues. Germline-derived CDR1 and CDR2 are SGHRS and YFSETQ. V gave up 4 bases and J gave up 0 bases; unmatched junction bases: 8.